This TCR beta chain was obtained from a study of blood T cell repertoires in COVID-19. Seattle participants joined during active infection and were tracked over time. Germline lookup yields CDR1 MDHEN and CDR2 SYDVKM. This CDR3 spans 13 amino acids. V lost 3 bases and J lost 2, with 7 bases in between. The method was immunoSEQ multiplex PCR; TCRdb's version includes in-frame clones alone and lacks a portion of them. The repertoire holds fewer than 450,000 clones, with more than 70% as singletons. About this clone itself: Within the sample, other DNA sequences also encode this same CDR3.

Sequencing input: peripheral blood. This chain uses TRBV28 with TRBJ1-2, with D possibly TRBD1 on 5 matching bases. This receptor was identified in a woman in her 70s with COVID-19, enrolled during active disease. For the CDR3, the DNA is TGTGCCAGCAGTTTGGCAGGGAACTATGGCTACACCTTC. Protein product: CASSLAGNYGYTF.